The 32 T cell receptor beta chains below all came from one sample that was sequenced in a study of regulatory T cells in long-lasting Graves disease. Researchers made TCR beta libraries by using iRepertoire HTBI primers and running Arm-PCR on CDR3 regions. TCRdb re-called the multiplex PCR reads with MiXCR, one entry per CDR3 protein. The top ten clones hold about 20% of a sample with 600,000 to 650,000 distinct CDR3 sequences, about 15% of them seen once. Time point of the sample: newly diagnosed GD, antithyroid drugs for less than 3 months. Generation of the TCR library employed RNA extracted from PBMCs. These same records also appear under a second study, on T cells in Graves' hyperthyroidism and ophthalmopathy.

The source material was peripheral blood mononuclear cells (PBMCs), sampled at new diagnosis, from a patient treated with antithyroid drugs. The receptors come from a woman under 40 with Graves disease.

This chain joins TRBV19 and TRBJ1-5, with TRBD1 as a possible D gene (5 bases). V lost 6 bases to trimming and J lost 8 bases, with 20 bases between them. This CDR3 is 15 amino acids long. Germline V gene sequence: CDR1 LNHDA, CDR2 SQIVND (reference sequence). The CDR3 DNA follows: TGTGCCAGTAGCGATACAGGTACTATCCTCAAGCCCCAGCATTTT. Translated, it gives CASSDTGTILKPQHF.

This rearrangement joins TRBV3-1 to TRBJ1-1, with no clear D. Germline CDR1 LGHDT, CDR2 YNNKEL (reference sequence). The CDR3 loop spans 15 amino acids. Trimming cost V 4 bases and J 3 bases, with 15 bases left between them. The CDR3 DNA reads TGTGCCAGCAGCCCGGGTAAGGTGGGATACACTGAAGCTTTCTTT. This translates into CASSPGKVGYTEAFF.

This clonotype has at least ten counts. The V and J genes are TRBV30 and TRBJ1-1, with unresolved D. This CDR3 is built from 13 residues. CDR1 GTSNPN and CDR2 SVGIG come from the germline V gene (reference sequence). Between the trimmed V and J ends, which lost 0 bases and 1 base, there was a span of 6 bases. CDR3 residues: CAWSVEGNTEAFF. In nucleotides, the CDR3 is TGTGCCTGGAGTGTGGAGGGGAACACTGAAGCTTTCTTT.

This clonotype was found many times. CDR3 DNA sequence: TGCAGTGCGGTGGCGGGGGTGAGCTCCTACAATGAGCAGTTCTTC. Translation: CSAVAGVSSYNEQFF. This sequence joins TRBV20-1 and TRBJ2-1, with 7 bases matching TRBD2. CDR3 length equals 15 residues. The J segment lost 0 bases and the V segment lost 6 bases, leaving 8 bases of the junction unmatched. Germline CDR1 reads DFQATT; CDR2 reads SNEGSKA (reference sequence).

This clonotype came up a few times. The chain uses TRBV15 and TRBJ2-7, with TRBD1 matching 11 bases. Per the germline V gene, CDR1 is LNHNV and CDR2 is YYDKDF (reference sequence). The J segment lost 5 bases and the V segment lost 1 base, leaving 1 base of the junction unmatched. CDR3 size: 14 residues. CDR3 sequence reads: CATSRGDRGNEQYF. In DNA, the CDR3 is TGTGCCACCAGCAGAGGGGACAGGGGGAACGAGCAGTACTTC.

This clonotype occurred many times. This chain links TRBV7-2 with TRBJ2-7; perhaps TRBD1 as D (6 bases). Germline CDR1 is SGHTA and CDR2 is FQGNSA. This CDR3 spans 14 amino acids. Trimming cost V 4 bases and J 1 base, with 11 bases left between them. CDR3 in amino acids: CASSSRDISYEQYF. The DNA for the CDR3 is TGTGCCAGCAGCTCCCGGGACATTTCCTACGAGCAGTACTTC.

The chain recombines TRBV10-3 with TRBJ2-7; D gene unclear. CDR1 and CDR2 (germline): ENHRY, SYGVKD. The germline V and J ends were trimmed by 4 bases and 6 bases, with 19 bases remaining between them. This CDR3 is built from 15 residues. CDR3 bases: TGTGCCATCAGTGCGGCGGATGACCCGAGAACCGAGCAGTACTTC. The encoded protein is CAISAADDPRTEQYF.

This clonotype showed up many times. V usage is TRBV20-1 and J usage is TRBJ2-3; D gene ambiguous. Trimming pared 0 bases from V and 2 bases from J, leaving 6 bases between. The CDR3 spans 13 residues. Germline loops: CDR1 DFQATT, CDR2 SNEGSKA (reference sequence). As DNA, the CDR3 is TGCAGTGCTAGAGATTTCACCACAGATACGCAGTATTTT. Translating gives CSARDFTTDTQYF.

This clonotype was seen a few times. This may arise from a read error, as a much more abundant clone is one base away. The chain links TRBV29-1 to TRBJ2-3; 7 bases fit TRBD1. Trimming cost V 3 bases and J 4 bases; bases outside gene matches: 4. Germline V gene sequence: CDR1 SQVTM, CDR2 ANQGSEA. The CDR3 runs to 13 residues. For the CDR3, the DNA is TGCAGCGTTGAGAGACAGGGTCCAGATACGCAGTATTTT. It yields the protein CSVERQGPDTQYF.

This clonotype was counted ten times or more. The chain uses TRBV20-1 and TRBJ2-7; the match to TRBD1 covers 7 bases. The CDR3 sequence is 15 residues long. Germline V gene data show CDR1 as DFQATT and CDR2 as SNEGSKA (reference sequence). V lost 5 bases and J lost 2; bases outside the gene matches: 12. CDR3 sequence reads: CSAQSPETGTYEQYF. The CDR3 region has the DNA TGCAGTGCTCAGTCCCCCGAGACAGGGACCTACGAGCAGTACTTC.

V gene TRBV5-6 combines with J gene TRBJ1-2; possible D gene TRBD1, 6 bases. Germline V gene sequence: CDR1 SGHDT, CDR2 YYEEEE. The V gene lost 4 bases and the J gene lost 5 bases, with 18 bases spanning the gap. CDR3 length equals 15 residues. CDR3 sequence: CASSPGQTPRYGYTF. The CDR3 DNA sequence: TGTGCCAGCAGCCCGGGACAAACGCCGCGTTATGGCTACACCTTC.

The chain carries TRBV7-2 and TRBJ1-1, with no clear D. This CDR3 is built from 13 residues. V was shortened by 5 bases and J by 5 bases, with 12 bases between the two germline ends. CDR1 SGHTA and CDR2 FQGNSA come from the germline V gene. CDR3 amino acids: CASSMSMGTEAFF. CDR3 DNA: TGTGCCAGCAGCATGAGCATGGGGACTGAAGCTTTCTTT.

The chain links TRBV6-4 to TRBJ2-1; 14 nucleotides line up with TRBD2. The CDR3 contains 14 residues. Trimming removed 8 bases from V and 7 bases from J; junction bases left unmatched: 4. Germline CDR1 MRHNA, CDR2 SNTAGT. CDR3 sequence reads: CASGGTSGSNEQFF. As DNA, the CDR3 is TGTGCCAGCGGGGGGACTAGCGGGAGTAATGAGCAGTTCTTC.

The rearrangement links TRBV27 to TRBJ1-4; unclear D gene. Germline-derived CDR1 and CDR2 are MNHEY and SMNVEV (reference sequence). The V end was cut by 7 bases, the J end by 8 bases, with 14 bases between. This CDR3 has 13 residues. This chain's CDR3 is CASKEGGREKLFF. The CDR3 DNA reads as TGTGCCAGCAAAGAGGGAGGCCGCGAAAAACTGTTTTTT.

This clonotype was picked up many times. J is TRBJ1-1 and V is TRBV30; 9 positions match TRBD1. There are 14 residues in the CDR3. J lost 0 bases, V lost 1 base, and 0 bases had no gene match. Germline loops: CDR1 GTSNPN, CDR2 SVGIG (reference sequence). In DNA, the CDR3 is TGTGCCTGGAGTGGGACAGGGGTGAACACTGAAGCTTTCTTT. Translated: CAWSGTGVNTEAFF.

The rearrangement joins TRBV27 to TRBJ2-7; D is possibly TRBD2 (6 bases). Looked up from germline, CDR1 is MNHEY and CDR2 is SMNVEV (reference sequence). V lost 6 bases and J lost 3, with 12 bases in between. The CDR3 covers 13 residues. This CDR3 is CASRAGTVYEQYF. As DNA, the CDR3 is TGTGCCAGCAGGGCCGGGACTGTCTACGAGCAGTACTTC.

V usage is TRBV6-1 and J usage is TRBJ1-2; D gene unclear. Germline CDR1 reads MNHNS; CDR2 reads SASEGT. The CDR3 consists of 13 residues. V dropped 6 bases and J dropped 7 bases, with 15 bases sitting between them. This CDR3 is CASSWGEGLGYTF. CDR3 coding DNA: TGTGCCAGCAGCTGGGGAGAAGGTCTTGGCTACACCTTC.

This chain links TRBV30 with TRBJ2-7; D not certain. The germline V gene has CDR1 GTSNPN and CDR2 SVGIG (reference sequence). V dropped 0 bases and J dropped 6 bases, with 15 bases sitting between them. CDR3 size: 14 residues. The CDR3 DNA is TGTGCCTGGAGTGTTTTATCGGGTTTTGGCGAGCAGTACTTC. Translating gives CAWSVLSGFGEQYF.

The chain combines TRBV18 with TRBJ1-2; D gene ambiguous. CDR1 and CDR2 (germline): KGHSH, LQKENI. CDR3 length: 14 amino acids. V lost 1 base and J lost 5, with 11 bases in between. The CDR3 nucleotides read TGTGCCAGCTCACCACGGACGGATTCTTATGGCTACACCTTC. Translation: CASSPRTDSYGYTF.

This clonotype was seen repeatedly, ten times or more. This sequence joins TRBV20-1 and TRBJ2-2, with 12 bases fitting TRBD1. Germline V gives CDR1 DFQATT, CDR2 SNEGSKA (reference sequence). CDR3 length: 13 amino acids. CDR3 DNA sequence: TGCGGCGGGACAGGGGGCAACACCGGGGAGCTGTTTTTT. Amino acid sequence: CGGTGGNTGELFF.

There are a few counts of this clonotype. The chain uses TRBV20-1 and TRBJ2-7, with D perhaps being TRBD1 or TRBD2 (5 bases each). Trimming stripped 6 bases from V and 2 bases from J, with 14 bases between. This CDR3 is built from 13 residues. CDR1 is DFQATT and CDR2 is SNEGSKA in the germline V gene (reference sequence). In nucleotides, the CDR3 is TGCAGTGCCGGCCGGGACGTCACCTACGAGCAGTACTTC. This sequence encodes CSAGRDVTYEQYF.

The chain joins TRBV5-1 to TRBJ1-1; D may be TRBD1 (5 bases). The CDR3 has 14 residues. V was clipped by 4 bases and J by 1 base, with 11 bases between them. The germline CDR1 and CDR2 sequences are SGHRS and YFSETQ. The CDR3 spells CASSKGTGNTEAFF. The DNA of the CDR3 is TGCGCCAGCAGCAAGGGCACAGGGAACACTGAAGCTTTCTTT.

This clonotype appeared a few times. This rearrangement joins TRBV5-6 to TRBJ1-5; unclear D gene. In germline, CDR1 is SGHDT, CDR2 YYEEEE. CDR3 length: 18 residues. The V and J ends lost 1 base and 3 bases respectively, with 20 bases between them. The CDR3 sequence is CASSLYGQTASFNQPQHF. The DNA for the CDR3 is TGTGCCAGCAGCTTGTATGGGCAAACCGCCTCCTTCAATCAGCCCCAGCATTTT.

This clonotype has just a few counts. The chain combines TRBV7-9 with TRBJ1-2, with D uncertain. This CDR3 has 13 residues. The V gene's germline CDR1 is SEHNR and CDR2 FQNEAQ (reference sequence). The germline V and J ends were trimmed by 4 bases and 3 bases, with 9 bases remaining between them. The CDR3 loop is CASSYLVDYGYTF. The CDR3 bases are TGTGCCAGCAGCTACTTAGTAGACTATGGCTACACCTTC.

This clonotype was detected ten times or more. The CDR3 is CASSLDRVTQYF. CDR3 nucleotides: TGTGCCAGCAGCTTAGACCGTGTCACGCAGTATTTT. V gene TRBV7-2 combines with J gene TRBJ2-3; D unresolved. CDR3 length: 12 residues. From germline, CDR1 is SGHTA and CDR2 FQGNSA. Trimming removed 1 base from V and 9 bases from J, with 8 bases in between.

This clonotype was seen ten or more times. The CDR3 coding sequence is TGCAGTGCTCACAGGGTGGCTGAGCAGTTCTTC. Its protein product is CSAHRVAEQFF. The V gene is TRBV20-1, the J gene TRBJ2-1, with a weak D call TRBD1 (6 bases). V was shortened by 5 bases and J by 9 bases, with 11 bases between the two germline ends. Germline CDR1 DFQATT, CDR2 SNEGSKA (reference sequence). This CDR3 has 11 amino acids.

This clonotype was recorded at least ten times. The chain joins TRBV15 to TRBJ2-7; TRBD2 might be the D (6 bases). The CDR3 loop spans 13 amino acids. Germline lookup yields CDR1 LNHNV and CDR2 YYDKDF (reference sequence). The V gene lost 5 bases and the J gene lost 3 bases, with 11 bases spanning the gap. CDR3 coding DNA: TGTGCCACCAGCCCGGGACTTGACTACGAGCAGTACTTC. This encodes CATSPGLDYEQYF.

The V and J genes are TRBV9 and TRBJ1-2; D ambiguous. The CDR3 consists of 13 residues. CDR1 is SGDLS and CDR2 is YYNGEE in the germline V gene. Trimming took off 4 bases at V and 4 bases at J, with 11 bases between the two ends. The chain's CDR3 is CASSFSDGYGYTF. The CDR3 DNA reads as TGTGCCAGCAGCTTTAGTGACGGCTATGGCTACACCTTC.

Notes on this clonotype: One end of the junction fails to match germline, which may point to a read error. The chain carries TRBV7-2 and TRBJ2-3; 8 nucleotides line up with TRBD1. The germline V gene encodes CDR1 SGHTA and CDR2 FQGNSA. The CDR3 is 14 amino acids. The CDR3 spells CASSFWTGTGTQYF. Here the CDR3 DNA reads TGTGCCAGCAGCTTCTGGACAGGGACAGGTACGCAGTATTTT. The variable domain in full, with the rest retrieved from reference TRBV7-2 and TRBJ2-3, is GAGVSQSPSNKVTEKGKDVELRCDPISGHTALYWYRQSLGQGLEFLIYFQGNSAPDKSGLPSDRFSAERTGGSVSTLTIQRTQQEDSAVYLCASSFWTGTGTQYFGPGTRLTVL.

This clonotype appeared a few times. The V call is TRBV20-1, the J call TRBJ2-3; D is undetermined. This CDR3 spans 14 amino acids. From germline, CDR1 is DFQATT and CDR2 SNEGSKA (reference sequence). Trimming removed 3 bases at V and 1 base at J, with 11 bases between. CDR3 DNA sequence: TGCAGTGCTAGTGGGGTAGTTCGCACAGATACGCAGTATTTT. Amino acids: CSASGVVRTDTQYF.

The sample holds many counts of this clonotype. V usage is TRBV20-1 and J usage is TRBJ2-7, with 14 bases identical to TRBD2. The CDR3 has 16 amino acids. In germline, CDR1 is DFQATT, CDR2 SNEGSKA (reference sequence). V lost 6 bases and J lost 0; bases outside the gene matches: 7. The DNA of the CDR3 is TGCAGTGCCGTTGGGACTAGCGGGAGTCTCTCCTACGAGCAGTACTTC. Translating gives CSAVGTSGSLSYEQYF.

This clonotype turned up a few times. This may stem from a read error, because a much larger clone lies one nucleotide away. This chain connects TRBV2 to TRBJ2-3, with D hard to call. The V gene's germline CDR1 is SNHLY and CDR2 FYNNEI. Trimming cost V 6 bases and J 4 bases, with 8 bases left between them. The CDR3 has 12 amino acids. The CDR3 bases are TGTGCCAGCAGGGGTGAAGCAGATACGCAGTATTTT. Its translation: CASRGEADTQYF.